The 8 T cell receptor beta chains given below trace back to one sample, sequenced in a study of blood T cell repertoires in COVID-19. Sequencing was performed with immunoSEQ multiplex PCR; in TCRdb, only in-frame clones are kept and a portion is missing. The sample carries fewer than 350,000 clones, about 86% recorded once. The sequenced sample was PBMCs or T cells enriched from blood (not recorded which). These receptors were taken from a woman between 35 and 50 years old with acute COVID-19.

This rearrangement joins TRBV7-2 to TRBJ1-1; D not resolved. Germline V gene sequence: CDR1 SGHTA, CDR2 FQGNSA. The CDR3 runs 13 residues. V lost 2 bases and J 0 bases, leaving 4 bases between the germline ends. The CDR3 spells CASSLRLNTEAFF. CDR3 DNA sequence: TGTGCCAGCAGCTTACGGTTGAACACTGAAGCTTTCTTT.

This sequence joins TRBV6-5 and TRBJ2-1; the match to TRBD1 covers 8 bases. V dropped 6 bases and J dropped 10; count of bases not matched to a gene: 8. The CDR3 covers 13 residues. In germline, CDR1 is MNHEY, CDR2 SVGAGI. CDR3 sequence: CASRRTGKGEQFF. DNA of the CDR3: TGTGCCAGCAGGAGGACAGGGAAAGGAGAGCAGTTCTTC.

The rearrangement joins TRBV5-8 to TRBJ2-7; 8 bases line up with TRBD1. Trimming took 4 bases from V and 3 from J; bases not matched to a gene: 3. Germline CDR1 SGHTS, CDR2 YDEGEE. The CDR3 contains 13 residues. This chain's CDR3 is CASSLGQVYEQYF. Here the CDR3 DNA reads TGTGCCAGCAGCCTGGGACAGGTCTACGAGCAGTACTTC.

J is TRBJ2-7 and V is TRBV5-5, with D unclear. The V end lost 4 bases, the J end lost 6 bases, and 17 bases lay between the germline ends. CDR3 length: 14 amino acids. Germline V gene sequence: CDR1 SGHKS, CDR2 YYEKEE (reference sequence). The CDR3 DNA is TGTGCCAGCAGCACCCGACCCTTCCAGGTCGAGCAGTACTTC. Amino acids: CASSTRPFQVEQYF.

With respect to this clone: Distinct nucleotide sequences in the sample also encode this CDR3. The genes are TRBV18 and TRBJ1-1; 8 positions agree with TRBD1. Germline V lookup: CDR1 KGHSH, CDR2 LQKENI. V lost 3 bases and J lost 4; bases outside the gene matches: 1. The CDR3 sequence is 13 residues long. CDR3 residues: CASSPQGATEAFF. DNA for the CDR3: TGTGCCAGCTCACCGCAGGGGGCCACTGAAGCTTTCTTT.

DNA of the CDR3: TGTGCCAGCGGGGATATGCACAATGAGCAGTTCTTC. It is translated as CASGDMHNEQFF. The chain recombines TRBV19 with TRBJ2-1, with TRBD2 as a possible D gene (5 bases). V lost 9 bases to trimming and J lost 5 bases, with 11 bases between them. The CDR3 loop spans 12 amino acids. The germline CDR1 and CDR2 sequences are LNHDA and SQIVND (reference sequence).

The V gene is TRBV3-1 (or the pseudogene TRBV3-2), the J gene TRBJ2-7, with 7 bases aligning to TRBD1. Unmatched junction bases numbered 7, after V lost 4 bases and J lost 4 bases. Germline V gene lookup returns CDR1 LGHDT and CDR2 YNNKEL (reference sequence). CDR3 length: 14 residues. The CDR3: CASSPTGFGYEQYF. Here the CDR3 DNA reads TGTGCCAGCAGCCCGACAGGGTTTGGGTACGAGCAGTACTTC.

The chain combines TRBV10-2 with TRBJ2-7, with 12 bases lining up with TRBD2. Germline lookup yields CDR1 WSHSY and CDR2 SAAADI. The CDR3 is 15 residues long. V dropped 6 bases and J dropped 3; count of bases not matched to a gene: 6. The CDR3 sequence: CASREGTSGHYEQYF. CDR3 DNA: TGCGCCAGCAGGGAAGGGACTAGCGGGCACTACGAGCAGTACTTC.